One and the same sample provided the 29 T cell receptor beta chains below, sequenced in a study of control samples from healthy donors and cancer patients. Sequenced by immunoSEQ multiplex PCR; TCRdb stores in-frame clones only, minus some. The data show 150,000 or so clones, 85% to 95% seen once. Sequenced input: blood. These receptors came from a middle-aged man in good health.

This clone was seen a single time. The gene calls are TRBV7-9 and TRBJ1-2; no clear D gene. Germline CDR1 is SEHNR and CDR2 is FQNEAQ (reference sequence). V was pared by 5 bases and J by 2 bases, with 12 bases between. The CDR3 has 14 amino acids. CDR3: CASSTDGRNYGYTF. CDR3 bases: TGTGCCAGCAGCACGGACGGTCGGAACTATGGCTACACCTTC.

CDR3 in DNA: TGTGCCAGCAGTGAGGCTAGCGGGGGGCCATACGAGCAGTACTTC. Translating gives CASSEASGGPYEQYF. The chain recombines TRBV6-1 with TRBJ2-7; 11 bases are shared with TRBD2. Germline trimming cut 3 bases from V and 4 bases from J; bases unmatched to any gene: 5. CDR1 is MNHNS, CDR2 SASEGT, per germline. The CDR3 totals 15 residues.

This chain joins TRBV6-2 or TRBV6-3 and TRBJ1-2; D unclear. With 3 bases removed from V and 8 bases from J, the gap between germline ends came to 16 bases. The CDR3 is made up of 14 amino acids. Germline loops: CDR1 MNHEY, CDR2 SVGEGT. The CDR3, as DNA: TGTGCCAGCAGTTATTCTGGTGGGGTCGAAGGCTACACCTTC. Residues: CASSYSGGVEGYTF.

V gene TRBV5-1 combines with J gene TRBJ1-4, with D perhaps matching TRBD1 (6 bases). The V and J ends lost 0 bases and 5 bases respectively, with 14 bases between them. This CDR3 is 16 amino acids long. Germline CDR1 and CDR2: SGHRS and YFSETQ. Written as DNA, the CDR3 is TGCGCCAGCAGCTTGGGCCAACAGGGATTAAATGAAAAACTGTTTTTT. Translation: CASSLGQQGLNEKLFF.

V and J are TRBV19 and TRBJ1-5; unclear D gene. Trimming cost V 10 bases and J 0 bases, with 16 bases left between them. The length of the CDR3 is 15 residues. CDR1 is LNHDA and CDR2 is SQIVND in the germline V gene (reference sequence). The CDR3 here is CATLPWFSSNQPQHF. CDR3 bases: TGTGCCACCCTACCCTGGTTTTCTAGCAATCAGCCCCAGCATTTT.

CDR3 sequence (DNA): TGCGCCAGCAGGGATGACAGGGGAACATGGGCTGAAGCTTTCTTT. It codes for CASRDDRGTWAEAFF. V and J are TRBV5-1 and TRBJ1-1; 8 bases fit TRBD1. Looked up from germline, CDR1 is SGHRS and CDR2 is YFSETQ. This CDR3 comprises 15 residues. V lost 5 bases and J lost 6; bases outside the gene matches: 12. Complete variable domain (other parts from reference TRBV5-1 and TRBJ1-1): KAGVTQTPRYLIKTRGQQVTLSCSPISGHRSVSWYQQTPGQGLQFLFEYFSETQRNKGNFPGRFSGRQFSNSRSEMNVSTLELGDSALYLCASRDDRGTWAEAFFGQGTRLTVV.

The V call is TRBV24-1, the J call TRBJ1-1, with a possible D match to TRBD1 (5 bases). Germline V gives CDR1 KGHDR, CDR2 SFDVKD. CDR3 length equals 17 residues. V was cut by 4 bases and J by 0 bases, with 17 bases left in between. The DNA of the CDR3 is TGTGCCACCAGTGACAGGGACCTCCGACTTATGAACACTGAAGCTTTCTTT. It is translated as CATSDRDLRLMNTEAFF.

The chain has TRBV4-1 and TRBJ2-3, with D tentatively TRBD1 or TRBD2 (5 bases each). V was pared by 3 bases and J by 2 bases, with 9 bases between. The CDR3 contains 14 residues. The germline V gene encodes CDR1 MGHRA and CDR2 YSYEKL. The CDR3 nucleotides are TGCGCCAGCAGCCAGGGGGAAGTCACAGATACGCAGTATTTT. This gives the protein CASSQGEVTDTQYF.

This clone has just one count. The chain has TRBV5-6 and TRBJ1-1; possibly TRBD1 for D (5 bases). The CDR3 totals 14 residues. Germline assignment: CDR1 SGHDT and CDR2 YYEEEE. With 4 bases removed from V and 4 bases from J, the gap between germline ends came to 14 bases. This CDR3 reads CASSPGPRGTEAFF. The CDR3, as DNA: TGTGCCAGCAGCCCTGGGCCGAGGGGCACTGAAGCTTTCTTT.

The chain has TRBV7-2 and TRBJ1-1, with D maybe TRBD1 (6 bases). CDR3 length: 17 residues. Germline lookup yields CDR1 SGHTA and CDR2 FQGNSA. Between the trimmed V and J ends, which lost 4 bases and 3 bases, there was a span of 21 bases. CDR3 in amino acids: CASSSQGIPLGDTEAFF. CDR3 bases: TGTGCCAGCAGCTCCCAGGGGATCCCTCTGGGGGACACTGAAGCTTTCTTT.

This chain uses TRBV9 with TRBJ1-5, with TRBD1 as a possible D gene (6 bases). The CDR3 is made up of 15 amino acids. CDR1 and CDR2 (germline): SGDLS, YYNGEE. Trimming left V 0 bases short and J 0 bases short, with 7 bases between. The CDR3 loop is CASSVGQDSNQPQHF. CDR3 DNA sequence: TGTGCCAGCAGCGTAGGACAGGATAGCAATCAGCCCCAGCATTTT.

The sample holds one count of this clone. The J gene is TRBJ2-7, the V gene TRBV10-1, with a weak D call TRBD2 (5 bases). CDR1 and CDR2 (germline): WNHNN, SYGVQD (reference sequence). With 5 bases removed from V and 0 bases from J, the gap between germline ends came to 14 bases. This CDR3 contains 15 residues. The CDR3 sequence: CASSRGFGRSYEQYF. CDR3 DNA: TGCGCCAGCAGTCGGGGTTTTGGACGCTCCTACGAGCAGTACTTC.

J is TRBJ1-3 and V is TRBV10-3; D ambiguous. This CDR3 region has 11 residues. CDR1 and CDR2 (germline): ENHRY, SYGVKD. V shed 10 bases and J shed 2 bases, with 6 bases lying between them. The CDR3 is CATGTGNTIYF. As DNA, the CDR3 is TGTGCCACCGGAACTGGAAACACCATATATTTT.

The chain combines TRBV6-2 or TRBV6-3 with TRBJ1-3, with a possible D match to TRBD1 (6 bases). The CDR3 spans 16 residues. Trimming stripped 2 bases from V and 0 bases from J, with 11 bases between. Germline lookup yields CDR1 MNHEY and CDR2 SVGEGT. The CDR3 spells CASSYRDTSSGNTIYF. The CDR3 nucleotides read TGTGCCAGCAGTTACCGGGACACCAGCTCTGGAAACACCATATATTTT.

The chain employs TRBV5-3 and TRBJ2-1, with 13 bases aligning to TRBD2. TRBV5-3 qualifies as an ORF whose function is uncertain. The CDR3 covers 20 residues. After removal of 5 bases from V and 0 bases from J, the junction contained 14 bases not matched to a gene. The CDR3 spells CARRPTAGLAGLCSYNEQFF. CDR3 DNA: TGTGCCAGAAGACCCACCGCGGGACTAGCGGGGTTATGCTCCTACAATGAGCAGTTCTTC.

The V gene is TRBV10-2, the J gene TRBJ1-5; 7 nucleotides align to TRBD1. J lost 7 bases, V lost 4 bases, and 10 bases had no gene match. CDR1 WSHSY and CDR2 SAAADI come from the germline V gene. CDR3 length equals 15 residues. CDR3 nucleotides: TGCGCCAGCAGTGTGGCAGGGGGGAATTTCCAGCCCCAGCATTTT. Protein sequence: CASSVAGGNFQPQHF.

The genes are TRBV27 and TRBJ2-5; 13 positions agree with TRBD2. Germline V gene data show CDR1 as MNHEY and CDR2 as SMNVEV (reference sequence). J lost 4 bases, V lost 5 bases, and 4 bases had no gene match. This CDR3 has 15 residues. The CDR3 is CASSRTSGGVETQYF. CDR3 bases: TGTGCCAGCAGTAGGACTAGCGGGGGAGTAGAGACCCAGTACTTC.

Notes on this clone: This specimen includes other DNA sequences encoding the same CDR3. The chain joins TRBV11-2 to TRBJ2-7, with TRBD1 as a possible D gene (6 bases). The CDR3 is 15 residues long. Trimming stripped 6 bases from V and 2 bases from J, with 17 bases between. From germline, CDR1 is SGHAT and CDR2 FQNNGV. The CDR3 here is CASSPLQGGTYEQYF. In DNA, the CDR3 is TGTGCCAGCAGTCCGTTACAGGGTGGCACCTACGAGCAGTACTTC.

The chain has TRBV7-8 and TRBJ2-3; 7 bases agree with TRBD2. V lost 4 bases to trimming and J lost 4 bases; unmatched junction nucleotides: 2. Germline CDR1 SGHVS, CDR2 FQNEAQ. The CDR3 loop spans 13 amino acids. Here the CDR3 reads CASSSGLSDTQYF. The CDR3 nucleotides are TGTGCCAGCAGCTCGGGACTATCAGATACGCAGTATTTT. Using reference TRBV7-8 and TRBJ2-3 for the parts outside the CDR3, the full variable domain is GAGVSQSPRYKVAKRGQDVALRCDPISGHVSLFWYQQALGQGPEFLTYFQNEAQLDKSGLPSDRFFAERPEGSVSTLKIQRTQQEDSAVYLCASSSGLSDTQYFGPGTRLTVL.

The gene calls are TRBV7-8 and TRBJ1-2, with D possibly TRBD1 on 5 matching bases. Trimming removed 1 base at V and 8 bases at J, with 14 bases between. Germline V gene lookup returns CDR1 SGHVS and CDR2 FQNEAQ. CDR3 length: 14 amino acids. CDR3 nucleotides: TGTGCCAGCAGCTTAGAGCAGGGCAGTTCCGGCTACACCTTC. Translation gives CASSLEQGSSGYTF. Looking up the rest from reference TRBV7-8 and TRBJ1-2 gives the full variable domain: GAGVSQSPRYKVAKRGQDVALRCDPISGHVSLFWYQQALGQGPEFLTYFQNEAQLDKSGLPSDRFFAERPEGSVSTLKIQRTQQEDSAVYLCASSLEQGSSGYTFGSGTRLTVV.

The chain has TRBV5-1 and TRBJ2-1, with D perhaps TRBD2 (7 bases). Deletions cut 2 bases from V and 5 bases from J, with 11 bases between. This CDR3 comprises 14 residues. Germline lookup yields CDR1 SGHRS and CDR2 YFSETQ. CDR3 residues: CASSLGGRDNEQFF. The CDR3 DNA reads TGCGCCAGCAGCTTAGGGGGGAGGGACAATGAGCAGTTCTTC.

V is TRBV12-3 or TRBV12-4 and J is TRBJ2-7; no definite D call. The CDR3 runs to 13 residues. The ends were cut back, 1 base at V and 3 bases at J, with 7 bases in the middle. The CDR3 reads CASSLDQVYEQYF. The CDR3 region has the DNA TGTGCCAGCAGTTTAGACCAAGTCTACGAGCAGTACTTC.

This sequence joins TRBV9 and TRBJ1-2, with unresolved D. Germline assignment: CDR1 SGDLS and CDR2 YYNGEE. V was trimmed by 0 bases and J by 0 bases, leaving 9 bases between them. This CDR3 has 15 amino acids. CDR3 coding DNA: TGTGCCAGCAGCGTAGAAGGAGCCCCTAACTATGGCTACACCTTC. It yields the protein CASSVEGAPNYGYTF.

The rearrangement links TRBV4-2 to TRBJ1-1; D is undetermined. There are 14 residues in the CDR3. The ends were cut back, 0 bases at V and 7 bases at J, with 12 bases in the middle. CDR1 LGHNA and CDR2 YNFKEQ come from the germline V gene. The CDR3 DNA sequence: TGTGCCAGCAGCCAAGATGACGTTTTCGGTGAAGCTTTCTTT. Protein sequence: CASSQDDVFGEAFF.

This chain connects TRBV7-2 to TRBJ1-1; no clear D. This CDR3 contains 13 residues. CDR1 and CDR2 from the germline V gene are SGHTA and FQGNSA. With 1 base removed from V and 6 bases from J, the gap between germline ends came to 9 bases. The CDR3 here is CASSLGLVAEAFF. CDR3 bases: TGTGCCAGCAGCTTAGGGTTAGTTGCTGAAGCTTTCTTT.

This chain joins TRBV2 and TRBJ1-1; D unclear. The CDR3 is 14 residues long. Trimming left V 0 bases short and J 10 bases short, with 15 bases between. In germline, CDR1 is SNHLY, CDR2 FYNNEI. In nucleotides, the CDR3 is TGTGCCAGCAGTGAAGCCCTAGCCGTCGGGAGAGCTTTCTTT. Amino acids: CASSEALAVGRAFF.

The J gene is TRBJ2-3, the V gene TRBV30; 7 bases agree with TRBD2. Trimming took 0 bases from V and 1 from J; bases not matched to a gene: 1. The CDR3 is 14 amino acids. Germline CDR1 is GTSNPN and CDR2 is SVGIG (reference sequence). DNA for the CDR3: TGTGCCTGGAGTGTTGCGGGGGGCACAGATACGCAGTATTTT. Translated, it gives CAWSVAGGTDTQYF. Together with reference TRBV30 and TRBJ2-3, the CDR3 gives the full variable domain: SQTIHQWPATLVQPVGSPLSLECTVEGTSNPNLYWYRQAAGRGLQLLFYSVGIGQISSEVPQNLSASRPQDRQFILSSKKLLLSDSGFYLCAWSVAGGTDTQYFGPGTRLTVL.

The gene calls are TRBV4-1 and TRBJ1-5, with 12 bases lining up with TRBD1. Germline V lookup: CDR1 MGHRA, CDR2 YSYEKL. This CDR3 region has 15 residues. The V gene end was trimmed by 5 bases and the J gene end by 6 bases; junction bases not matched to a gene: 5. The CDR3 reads CASSWDRGLGQPQHF. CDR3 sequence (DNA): TGCGCCAGCAGCTGGGACAGGGGGCTGGGTCAGCCCCAGCATTTT.

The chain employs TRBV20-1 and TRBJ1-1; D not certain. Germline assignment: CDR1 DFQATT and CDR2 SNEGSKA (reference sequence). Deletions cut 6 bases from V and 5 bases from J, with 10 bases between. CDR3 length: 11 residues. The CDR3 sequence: CSAQRYTEAFF. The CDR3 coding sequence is TGCAGTGCACAAAGGTATACTGAAGCTTTCTTT.